This TCR beta chain was captured in a study of OX40 agonist ivuxolimab in advanced cancers. At the level of the study: All patients had ivuxolimab intravenously every 2 weeks at 0.01 to 10 mg/kg. One hepatocellular carcinoma and a couple of cutaneous melanoma patients partially responded.

Notes on this clone: Its target is unknown.

Study results and limitations: Low normalized T-cell clonal expansion was also seen in some nonresponders. On average, CD8+ T cells showed a greater number of expanded clones than CD4+.

TCRdb keeps only in-frame clones here, not all; method: immunoSEQ multiplex PCR. This table holds under 50,000 clones, around 87% found once. Germline V gene lookup returns CDR1 SGHDT and CDR2 YYEEEE. With 2 bases removed from V and 0 bases from J, the gap between germline ends came to 8 bases. CDR3 length: 15 amino acids. This sequence was found in an adult with an advanced solid tumor such as melanoma, head and neck, liver or kidney cancer. The sequences come from CD4+ or CD8+ T cells sorted from blood, collected in a trial of the OX40 agonist ivuxolimab. The chain is built from TRBV5-6 and TRBJ2-2, with a possible D match to TRBD2 (5 bases). CDR3 in amino acids: CASSLELANTGELFF. DNA for the CDR3: TGTGCCAGCAGCTTAGAACTAGCGAACACCGGGGAGCTGTTTTTT.